These 11 T cell receptor beta chains were sequenced from one sample in a study of CD8 T cells in Susac syndrome. Random hexamers served to reverse transcribe roughly 0.5 to 1 ug RNA. In TCRdb, the immunoSEQ multiplex PCR reads were re-called with MiXCR into one record per CDR3 protein. In the table there are roughly 200,000 distinct CDR3 sequences, roughly 92% of which are singletons. The sequenced sample was CD4+ T cells from PBMCs. Receptor source: a human donor with Susac syndrome.

The chain carries TRBV14 and TRBJ2-1; D call uncertain. Trimming shortened V by 2 bases and J by 9 bases, and 14 bases separated the two germline ends. Germline values: CDR1 SGHDN, CDR2 FVKESK. CDR3 length: 14 amino acids. CDR3 amino acids: CASSQSYVVAEQFF. The CDR3 bases are TGTGCCAGCAGCCAAAGTTATGTGGTTGCTGAGCAGTTCTTC.

This chain links TRBV15 with TRBJ1-5; D remains unclear. Trimming left V 2 bases short and J 4 bases short, with 6 bases between. CDR3 length: 13 residues. Germline V gives CDR1 LNHNV, CDR2 YYDKDF (reference sequence). CDR3 coding DNA: TGTGCCACCAGCAGACAACTGAATCAGCCCCAGCATTTT. This translates into CATSRQLNQPQHF.

The rearrangement links TRBV30 to TRBJ1-1, with a possible D match to TRBD1 (6 bases). V shed 2 bases and J shed 11 bases, with 18 bases lying between them. The CDR3 contains 13 residues. Germline V gene data show CDR1 as GTSNPN and CDR2 as SVGIG (reference sequence). DNA of the CDR3: TGTGCCTGGAGTAGAGGTAACCCAGGGGAGGCTTTCTTT. Translating gives CAWSRGNPGEAFF.

This chain connects TRBV29-1 to TRBJ2-7; D may be TRBD1 (5 bases). CDR1 SQVTM and CDR2 ANQGSEA come from the germline V gene. This CDR3 comprises 13 residues. The germline V and J ends were trimmed by 1 base and 3 bases, with 10 bases remaining between them. CDR3 sequence (DNA): TGCAGCGTTGAAGGACAGAATCGCTACGAGCAGTACTTC. Its translation is CSVEGQNRYEQYF.

This sequence joins TRBV30 and TRBJ1-4, with D unclear. V lost 0 bases and J lost 8, with 13 bases in between. The CDR3 totals 14 residues. The germline V gene has CDR1 GTSNPN and CDR2 SVGIG (reference sequence). Here the CDR3 DNA reads TGTGCCTGGAGTGTACTACGGGGATACGAAAAACTGTTTTTT. Its protein product is CAWSVLRGYEKLFF.

The chain joins TRBV19 to TRBJ2-2; 8 positions match TRBD2. The trim removed 6 bases at V and 7 bases at J, leaving 7 bases unmatched. CDR3 length equals 14 residues. Germline lookup yields CDR1 LNHDA and CDR2 SQIVND (reference sequence). In DNA, the CDR3 is TGTGCCAGTAGCGGGGGGGCCTCCGGCGGGGAGCTGTTTTTT. It translates to CASSGGASGGELFF.

The chain is built from TRBV24-1 and TRBJ2-1; the D is unclear. The germline V gene encodes CDR1 KGHDR and CDR2 SFDVKD. The CDR3 is made up of 13 amino acids. V gave up 4 bases and J gave up 9 bases, with 12 bases separating them. CDR3 DNA sequence: TGTGCCACCAGTGACCCCCGGAGAAGTGAGCAGTTCTTC. It is translated as CATSDPRRSEQFF.

V gene TRBV5-1 combines with J gene TRBJ2-1; D might be TRBD2 (6 bases). There are 13 residues in the CDR3. Looked up from germline, CDR1 is SGHRS and CDR2 is YFSETQ. V lost 0 bases and J lost 8, with 9 bases in between. The CDR3 region is CASSLGGEDEQFF. DNA for the CDR3: TGCGCCAGCAGCTTGGGCGGGGAGGATGAGCAGTTCTTC.

The V call is TRBV7-2, the J call TRBJ1-2; a possible D gene is TRBD1 (6 bases). Per the germline V gene, CDR1 is SGHTA and CDR2 is FQGNSA. With 5 bases removed from V and 7 bases from J, the gap between germline ends came to 14 bases. The CDR3 consists of 13 residues. The CDR3 nucleotides read TGTGCCAGCAGCCTTTACAGGGTCGGTGGCTACACCTTC. Protein product: CASSLYRVGGYTF.

The gene calls are TRBV4-1 and TRBJ2-2; the D call may be TRBD1 or TRBD2 (5 bases each). From germline, CDR1 is MGHRA and CDR2 YSYEKL. V lost 4 bases to trimming and J lost 7 bases, with 16 bases between them. CDR3 length: 15 residues. As DNA, the CDR3 is TGCGCCAGCAGCCCCCTCGGGGACCCGGACGGGGAGCTGTTTTTT. It translates to CASSPLGDPDGELFF.

This clonotype was found once. The V gene is TRBV20-1, the J gene TRBJ1-2; no reliable D call. From germline, CDR1 is DFQATT and CDR2 SNEGSKA (reference sequence). CDR3 length: 12 amino acids. Trimming took 2 bases from V and 6 from J, leaving 10 bases between them. CDR3 loop: CSARNYTHGYTF. The CDR3 DNA follows: TGCAGTGCTAGAAATTACACACATGGCTACACCTTC.